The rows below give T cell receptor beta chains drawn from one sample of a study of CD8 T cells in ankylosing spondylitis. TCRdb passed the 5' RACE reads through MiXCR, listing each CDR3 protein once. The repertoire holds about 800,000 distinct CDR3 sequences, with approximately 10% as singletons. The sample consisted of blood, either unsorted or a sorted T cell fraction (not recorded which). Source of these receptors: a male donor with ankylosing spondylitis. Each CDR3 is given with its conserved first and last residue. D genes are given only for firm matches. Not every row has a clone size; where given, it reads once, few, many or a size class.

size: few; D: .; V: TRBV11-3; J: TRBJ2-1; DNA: TGTGCCAGCAGCGCAATGGGGCGAAGCTCCTACAATGAGCAGTTCTTC; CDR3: CASSAMGRSSYNEQFF
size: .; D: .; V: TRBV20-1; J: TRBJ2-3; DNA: TGCAGTGCTAGAGCTGCGGCGCCCACAGATACGCAGTATTTT; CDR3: CSARAAAPTDTQYF
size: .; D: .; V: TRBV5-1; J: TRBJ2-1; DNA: TGCGCCAGCAGCTTGTATTTGGGGAATGAGCAGTTCTTC; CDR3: CASSLYLGNEQFF
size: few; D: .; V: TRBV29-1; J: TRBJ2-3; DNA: TGCAGCGTCCGGCCGGGAGATACGCAGTATTTT; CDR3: CSVRPGDTQYF
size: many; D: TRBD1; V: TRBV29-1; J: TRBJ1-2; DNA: TGCAGCGTTTCAGGGGGCTTAGGCTACACCTTC; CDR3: CSVSGGLGYTF
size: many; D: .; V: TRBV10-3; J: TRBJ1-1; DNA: TGTGCCATCAGTGAAACAGGGAACACTGAAGCTTTCTTT; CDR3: CAISETGNTEAFF
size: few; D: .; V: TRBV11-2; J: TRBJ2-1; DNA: TGTGCCAGCAGCTTAGGGGTGGGGGGCTTAAACTACAATGAGCAGTTCTTC; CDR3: CASSLGVGGLNYNEQFF
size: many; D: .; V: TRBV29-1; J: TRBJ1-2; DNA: TGCAGCGTTGGACCTGGGAGCGATACCTATGGCTACACCTTC; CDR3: CSVGPGSDTYGYTF
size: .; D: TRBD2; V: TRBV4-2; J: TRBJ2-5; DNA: TGTGCCAGCAGCCAAGATGGTAGGCCTAGCGGCTACCAAGAGACCCAGTACTTC; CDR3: CASSQDGRPSGYQETQYF
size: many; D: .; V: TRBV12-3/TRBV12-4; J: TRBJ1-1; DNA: TGTGCCAGCAGTGATTTCACTCGGGCTTTCTTT; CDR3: CASSDFTRAFF
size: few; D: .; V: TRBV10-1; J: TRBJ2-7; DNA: TGCGCCAGCAGTGAGTCGGCTGGGTGGGAGCAGTACTTC; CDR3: CASSESAGWEQYF
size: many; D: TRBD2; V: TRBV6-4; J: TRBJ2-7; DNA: TGTGCCAGCAGACCCGGACTAGCGGAAACCTACGAGCAGTACTTC; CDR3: CASRPGLAETYEQYF
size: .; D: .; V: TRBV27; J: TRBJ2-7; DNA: TGTGCCAGCAGTTTGAACGGGGAGTACGAGCAGTACTTC; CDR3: CASSLNGEYEQYF
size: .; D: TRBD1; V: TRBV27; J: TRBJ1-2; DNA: TGTGCCAGCAGTTTCAGACAGGGTGCGGGCTACACCTTC; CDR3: CASSFRQGAGYTF
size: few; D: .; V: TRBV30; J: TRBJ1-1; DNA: TGTGCCTGGACCCCTCTTTTGAGGGCACACACTGAAGCTTTCTTT; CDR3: CAWTPLLRAHTEAFF
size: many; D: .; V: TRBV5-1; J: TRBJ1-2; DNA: TGCGCCAGCAGCTTGGAGACACCATACTATGGCTACACCTTC; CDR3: CASSLETPYYGYTF
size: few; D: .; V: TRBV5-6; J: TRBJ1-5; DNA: TGTGCCAGCAGCTTGGGTCTGGGGTTTGGGAATCAGCCCCAGCATTTT; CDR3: CASSLGLGFGNQPQHF
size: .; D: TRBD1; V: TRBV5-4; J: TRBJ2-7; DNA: TGTGCCAGCAGCTGGGGGGACAGGGAGGACGAGCAGTACTTC; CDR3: CASSWGDREDEQYF
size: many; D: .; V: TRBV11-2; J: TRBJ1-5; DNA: TGTGCCAGCAGCTTAGAGGGCTCATATAGCAATCAGCCCCAGCATTTT; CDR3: CASSLEGSYSNQPQHF
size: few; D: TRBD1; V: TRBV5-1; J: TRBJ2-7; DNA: TGCGCCAGCGTCCGGGACAGGGGATCCTACGAGCAGTACTTC; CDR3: CASVRDRGSYEQYF
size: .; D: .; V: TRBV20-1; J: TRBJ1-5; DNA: TGCAGTGCTAATACGGATCCAAATCAGCCCCAGCATTTT; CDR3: CSANTDPNQPQHF
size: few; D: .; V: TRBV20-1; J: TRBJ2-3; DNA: TGCAGTGCTAGAGATTCGCGGGGGCTATTTAGCACAGATACGCAGTATTTT; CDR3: CSARDSRGLFSTDTQYF
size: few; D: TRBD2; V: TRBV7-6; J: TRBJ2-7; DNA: TGTGCCAGCAGCTTAGTTCTAGCGGGCAGCTCCTACGAGCAGTACTTC; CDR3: CASSLVLAGSSYEQYF
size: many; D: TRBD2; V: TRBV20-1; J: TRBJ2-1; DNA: TGCAGTGCTAGTCCCCTAGCGGATGAGCAGTTCTTC; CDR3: CSASPLADEQFF
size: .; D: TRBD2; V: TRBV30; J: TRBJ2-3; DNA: TGTGCCTGTCGCGTCATAGCGGGAAACACAGATACGCAGTATTTT; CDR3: CACRVIAGNTDTQYF
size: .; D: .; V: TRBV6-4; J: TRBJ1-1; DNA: TGTGCCAGCAGTGCCTATCCCGCCACCAACACTGAAGCTTTCTTT; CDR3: CASSAYPATNTEAFF
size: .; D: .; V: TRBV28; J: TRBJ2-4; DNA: TGTGCCAGCAAGGGTGTTGTACTAGCCAAAAACATTCAGTACTTC; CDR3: CASKGVVLAKNIQYF
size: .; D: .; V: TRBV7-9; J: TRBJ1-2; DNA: TGTGCCAGCAGCCTCATCCGACAGTCCTATGGCTACACCTTC; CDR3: CASSLIRQSYGYTF
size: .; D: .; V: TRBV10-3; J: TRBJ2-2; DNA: TGTGCCATCACCCCCGCGAACACCGGGGAGCTGTTTTTT; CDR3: CAITPANTGELFF
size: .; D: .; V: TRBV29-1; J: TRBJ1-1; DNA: TGCAGCGTCGATACCGGGCCCCGAGGCACTGAAGCTTTCTTT; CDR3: CSVDTGPRGTEAFF
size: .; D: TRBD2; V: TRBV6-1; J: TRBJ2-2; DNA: TGTGCCAGCAGTCTTTTGCGGGAGTTTGATCAGGTTTATGGCGGGGAGCTGTTTTTT; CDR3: CASSLLREFDQVYGGELFF
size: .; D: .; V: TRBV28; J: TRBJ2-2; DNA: TGTGCCAGCAGTAAGACGGACACCGGGGAGCTGTTTTTT; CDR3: CASSKTDTGELFF
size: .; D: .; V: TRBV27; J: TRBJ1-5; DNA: TGTGCCAGCAGAAGGTATAGCAATCAGCCCCAGCATTTT; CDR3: CASRRYSNQPQHF
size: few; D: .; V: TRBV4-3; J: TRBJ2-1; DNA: TGCGCCAGCAGCCGGAGGGTGCTCGGTGAGCAGTTCTTC; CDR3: CASSRRVLGEQFF
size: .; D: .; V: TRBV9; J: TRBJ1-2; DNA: TGTGCCAGCAGCTCCGTAGTTTATGGCTACACCTTC; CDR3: CASSSVVYGYTF
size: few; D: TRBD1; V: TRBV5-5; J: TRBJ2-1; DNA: TGTGCCAGCAGCAGGACAGGGGTAAGGGTCTACAATGAGCAGTTCTTC; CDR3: CASSRTGVRVYNEQFF
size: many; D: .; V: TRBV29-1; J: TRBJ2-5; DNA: TGCAGCGTTGGGTGGGGCTCGGAGAAAGAGACCCAGTACTTC; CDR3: CSVGWGSEKETQYF
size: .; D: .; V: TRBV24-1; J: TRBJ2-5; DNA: TGTGCCACCAGCCAACCGACCAGGGAGACCCAGTACTTC; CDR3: CATSQPTRETQYF
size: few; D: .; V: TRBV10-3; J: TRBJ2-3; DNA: TGTGCCATCAGTGGGTTTTCAGGCAGGATCTCCGATACGCAGTATTTT; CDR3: CAISGFSGRISDTQYF
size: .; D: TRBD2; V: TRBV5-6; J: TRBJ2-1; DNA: TGTGCCAGCAGCTTGCTCGCTAGCGGTACCTACAATGAGCAGTTCTTC; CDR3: CASSLLASGTYNEQFF
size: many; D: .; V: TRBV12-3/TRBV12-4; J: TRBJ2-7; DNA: TGTGCCAGCAGTTTATTCCGCCAGCAGTACTTC; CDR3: CASSLFRQQYF